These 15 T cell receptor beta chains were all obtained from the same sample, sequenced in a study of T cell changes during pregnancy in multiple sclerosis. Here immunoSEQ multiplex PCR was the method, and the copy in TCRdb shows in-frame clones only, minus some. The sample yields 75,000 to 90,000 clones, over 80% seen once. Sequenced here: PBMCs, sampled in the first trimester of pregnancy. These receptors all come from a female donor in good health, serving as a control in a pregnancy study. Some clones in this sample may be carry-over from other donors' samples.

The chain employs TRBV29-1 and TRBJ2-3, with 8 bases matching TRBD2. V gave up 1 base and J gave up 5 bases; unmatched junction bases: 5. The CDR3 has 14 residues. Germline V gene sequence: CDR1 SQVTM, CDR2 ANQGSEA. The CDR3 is CSVEGSLAGDTQYF. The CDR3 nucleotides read TGCAGCGTTGAAGGGTCCCTAGCGGGAGATACGCAGTATTTT.

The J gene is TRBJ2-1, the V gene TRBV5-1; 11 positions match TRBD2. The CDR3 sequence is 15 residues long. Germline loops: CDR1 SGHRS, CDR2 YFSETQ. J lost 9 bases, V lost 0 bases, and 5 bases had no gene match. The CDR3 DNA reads TGCGCCAGCAGCTTGGTTGGTAGCGGGGGGGCTGAGCAGTTCTTC. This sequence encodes CASSLVGSGGAEQFF.

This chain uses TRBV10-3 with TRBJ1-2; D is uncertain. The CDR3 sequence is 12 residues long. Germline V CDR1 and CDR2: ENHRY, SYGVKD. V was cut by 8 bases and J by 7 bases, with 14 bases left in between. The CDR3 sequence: CAIGEGNRGYTF. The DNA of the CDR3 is TGTGCCATCGGCGAGGGTAATCGTGGCTACACCTTC.

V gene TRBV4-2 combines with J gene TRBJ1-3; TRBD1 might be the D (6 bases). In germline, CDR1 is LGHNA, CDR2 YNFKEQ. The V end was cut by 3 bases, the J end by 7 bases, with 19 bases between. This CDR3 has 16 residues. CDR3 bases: TGTGCCAGCAGCCATCTTAGGGGGGGTTTGGCGAACACCATATATTTT. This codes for CASSHLRGGLANTIYF.

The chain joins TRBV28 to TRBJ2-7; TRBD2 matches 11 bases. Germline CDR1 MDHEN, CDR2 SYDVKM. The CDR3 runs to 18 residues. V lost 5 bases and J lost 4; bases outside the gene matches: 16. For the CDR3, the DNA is TGTGCCAGCAGTCCGGGACGGGGGACTAGCGGAATCCAGTACGAGCAGTACTTC. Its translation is CASSPGRGTSGIQYEQYF.

The CDR3 here is CASSLEGANSPLHF. In nucleotides, the CDR3 is TGTGCCAGCAGTTTAGAGGGGGCAAATTCACCCCTCCACTTT. This chain links TRBV28 with TRBJ1-6; 7 bases line up with TRBD1. The CDR3 is made up of 14 amino acids. V was clipped by 2 bases and J by 7 bases; unmatched bases: 2. Looked up from germline, CDR1 is MDHEN and CDR2 is SYDVKM.

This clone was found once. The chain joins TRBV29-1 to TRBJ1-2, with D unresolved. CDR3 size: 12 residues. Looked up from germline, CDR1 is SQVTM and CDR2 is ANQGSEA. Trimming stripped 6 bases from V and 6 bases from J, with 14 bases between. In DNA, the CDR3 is TGCAGCGTAGAGGGTGTTGTCGATGGCTACACCTTC. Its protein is CSVEGVVDGYTF.

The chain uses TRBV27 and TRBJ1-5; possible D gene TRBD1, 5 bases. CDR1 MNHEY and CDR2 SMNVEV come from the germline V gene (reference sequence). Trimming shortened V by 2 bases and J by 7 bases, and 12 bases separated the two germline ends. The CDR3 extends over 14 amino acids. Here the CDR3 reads CASSLLQGEQPQHF. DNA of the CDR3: TGTGCCAGCAGTTTACTCCAGGGTGAGCAGCCCCAGCATTTT.

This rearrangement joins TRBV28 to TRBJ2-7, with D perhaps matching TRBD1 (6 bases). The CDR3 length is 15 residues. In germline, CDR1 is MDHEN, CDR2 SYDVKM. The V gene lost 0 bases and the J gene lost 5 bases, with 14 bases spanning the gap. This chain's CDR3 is CASSLCWQGSHEQYF. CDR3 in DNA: TGTGCCAGCAGTTTATGCTGGCAGGGGTCCCACGAGCAGTACTTC.

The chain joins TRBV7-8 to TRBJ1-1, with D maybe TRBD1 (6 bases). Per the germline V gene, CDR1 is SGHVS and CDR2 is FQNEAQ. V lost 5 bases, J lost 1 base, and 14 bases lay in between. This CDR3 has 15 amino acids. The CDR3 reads CASSPEGVTNTEAFF. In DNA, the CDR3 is TGTGCCAGCAGCCCCGAGGGGGTTACGAACACTGAAGCTTTCTTT.

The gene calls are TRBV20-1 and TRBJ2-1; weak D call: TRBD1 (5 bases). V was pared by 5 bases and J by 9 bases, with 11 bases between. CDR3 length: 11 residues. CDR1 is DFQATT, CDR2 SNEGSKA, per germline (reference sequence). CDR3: CSAPDQGEQFF. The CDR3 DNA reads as TGCAGTGCTCCCGACCAGGGTGAGCAGTTCTTC.

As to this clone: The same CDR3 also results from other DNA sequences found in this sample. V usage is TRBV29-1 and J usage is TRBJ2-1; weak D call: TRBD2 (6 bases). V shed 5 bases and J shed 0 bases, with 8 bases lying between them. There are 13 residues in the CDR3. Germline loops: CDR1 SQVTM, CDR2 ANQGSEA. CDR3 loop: CSVRRGSYNEQFF. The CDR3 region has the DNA TGCAGCGTTAGGCGGGGCTCCTACAATGAGCAGTTCTTC.

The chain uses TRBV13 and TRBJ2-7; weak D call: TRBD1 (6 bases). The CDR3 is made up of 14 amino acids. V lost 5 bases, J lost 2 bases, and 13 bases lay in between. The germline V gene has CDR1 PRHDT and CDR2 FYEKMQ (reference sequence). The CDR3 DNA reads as TGTGCCAGCAGCCCCTCCCAGGGGACCTACGAGCAGTACTTC. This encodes CASSPSQGTYEQYF.

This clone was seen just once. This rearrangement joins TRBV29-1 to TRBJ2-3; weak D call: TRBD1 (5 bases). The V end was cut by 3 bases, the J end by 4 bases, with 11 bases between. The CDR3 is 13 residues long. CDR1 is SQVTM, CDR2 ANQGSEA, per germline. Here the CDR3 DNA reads TGCAGCGTTGAGTCCAGGGCCGCAGATACGCAGTATTTT. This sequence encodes CSVESRAADTQYF.

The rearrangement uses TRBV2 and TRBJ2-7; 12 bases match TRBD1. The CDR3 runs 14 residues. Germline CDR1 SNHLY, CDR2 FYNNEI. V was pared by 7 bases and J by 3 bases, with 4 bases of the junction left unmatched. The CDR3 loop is CASTGTGGYYEQYF. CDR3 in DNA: TGTGCCAGCACCGGGACAGGGGGCTACTACGAGCAGTACTTC.